The present TCR beta chain was sequenced within a study of OX40 agonist ivuxolimab in advanced cancers. Study-wide background: People in dose escalation had one of these cancers: hepatocellular carcinoma, melanoma, renal cell or head and neck cancer. Previous treatment with anti-PD-1, anti-PD-L1 or anti-CTLA-4 therapy was allowed; 35% to 50% had received some. A partial response was reached by three patients: one with hepatocellular carcinoma and two with cutaneous melanoma.

CDR1 SGDLS and CDR2 YYNGEE come from the germline V gene. This CDR3 is built from 15 residues. Trimming cost V 3 bases and J 9 bases; bases outside gene matches: 6. Libraries were prepared by immunoSEQ multiplex PCR; TCRdb keeps only in-frame clonotypes and omits some of them. The table lists approximately 75,000 clones, about 78% of them singletons, with approximately 5% in the top ten. Drawing of blood for sampling happened at baseline, at cycle 4 day 1, and at cycle 7 day 1. Here the sequenced sample was CD4+ or CD8+ T cells sorted from blood, taken in a trial of the OX40 agonist ivuxolimab. The chain uses TRBV9 and TRBJ1-6; 10 nucleotides align to TRBD1. This TCR came from an adult with an advanced solid tumor such as melanoma, head and neck, liver or kidney cancer. This CDR3 is CASSGTTGGSSPLHF. The CDR3 DNA sequence: TGTGCCAGCAGCGGCACGACAGGGGGCAGTTCACCCCTCCACTTT.